A selection of T cell receptor beta chains follows, all from one sample in a study of blood T cells in healthy people across ages. One entry per CDR3 protein, called by TCRdb with MiXCR from the 5' RACE reads. The sample has around 690,000 distinct CDR3 sequences, about 53% seen once; the top ten hold more than 35%. The sequenced material came from blood. These receptors were collected from a man aged 55-75 years in good health. Both conserved end residues are part of each CDR3. Each record gives: V gene, clone size, D gene, CDR3 length, J gene, CDR3 protein, CDR3 DNA. The D gene is left open where the match is weak. Some rows have no size entry. The others give once, few or many, or a class for an expanded clone.

V: TRBV3-1
size: few
D: NA
length: 16
J: TRBJ2-4
CDR3: CASNPNQQGAKNIQYF
DNA: TGTGCCAGCAACCCAAACCAACAGGGCGCCAAAAACATTCAGTACTTC

V: TRBV6-2/TRBV6-3
size: NA
D: NA
length: 14
J: TRBJ2-4
CDR3: CASAGGSAKNIQYF
DNA: TGTGCCAGCGCCGGGGGCTCGGCCAAAAACATTCAGTACTTC

V: TRBV6-4
size: NA
D: TRBD2
length: 15
J: TRBJ2-1
CDR3: CASSDSGTSFSEQFF
DNA: TGTGCCAGCAGTGACTCTGGGACTAGTTTTAGTGAGCAGTTCTTC

V: TRBV2
size: few
D: NA
length: 15
J: TRBJ2-3
CDR3: CASTRGGGNTDTQYF
DNA: TGTGCCAGCACCCGGGGAGGGGGAAACACAGATACGCAGTATTTT

V: TRBV29-1
size: once
D: NA
length: 13
J: TRBJ1-2
CDR3: CSVEGGAVNGYTF
DNA: TGCAGCGTTGAAGGCGGGGCAGTCAATGGCTACACCTTC

V: TRBV7-9
size: NA
D: NA
length: 15
J: TRBJ2-5
CDR3: CASSLGAVIGETQYF
DNA: TGTGCCAGCAGCTTAGGAGCGGTCATTGGAGAGACCCAGTACTTC

V: TRBV9
size: NA
D: TRBD1
length: 16
J: TRBJ1-6
CDR3: CASSVAPQGVNSPLHF
DNA: TGTGCCAGCAGCGTAGCTCCCCAGGGGGTCAATTCACCCCTCCACTTT

V: TRBV2
size: many
D: NA
length: 14
J: TRBJ2-7
CDR3: CASIRSGWSYEQYF
DNA: TGTGCCAGCATTCGGTCAGGGTGGTCCTACGAGCAGTACTTC

V: TRBV5-1
size: NA
D: TRBD1
length: 17
J: TRBJ2-3
CDR3: CASSLSPSGGGTDTQYF
DNA: TGCGCCAGCAGCCTCAGCCCCTCAGGGGGCGGTACAGATACGCAGTATTTT

V: TRBV7-2
size: NA
D: TRBD1
length: 16
J: TRBJ2-1
CDR3: CASSFPTGAIDNEQFF
DNA: TGTGCCAGCAGCTTTCCCACAGGGGCCATCGACAATGAGCAGTTCTTC

V: TRBV20-1
size: few
D: TRBD1
length: 18
J: TRBJ1-5
CDR3: CSARRPGTGAPAGQPQHF
DNA: TGCAGTGCTAGAAGGCCTGGGACAGGAGCACCTGCGGGTCAGCCCCAGCATTTT

V: TRBV7-2
size: few
D: NA
length: 14
J: TRBJ2-5
CDR3: CASSFDRFQETQYF
DNA: TGTGCCAGCAGCTTCGACAGGTTCCAAGAGACCCAGTACTTC

V: TRBV11-2
size: few
D: NA
length: 15
J: TRBJ2-1
CDR3: CASSLDGGGRNEQFF
DNA: TGTGCCAGCAGCTTAGATGGAGGGGGGAGGAATGAGCAGTTCTTC

V: TRBV29-1
size: few
D: NA
length: 14
J: TRBJ2-2
CDR3: CSVARQANTGELFF
DNA: TGCAGCGTCGCCCGACAGGCGAACACCGGGGAGCTGTTTTTT

V: TRBV29-1
size: NA
D: NA
length: 15
J: TRBJ1-1
CDR3: CSVESLTGSGTEAFF
DNA: TGCAGCGTTGAGAGTTTGACGGGGTCGGGCACTGAAGCTTTCTTT

V: TRBV7-8
size: NA
D: TRBD2
length: 17
J: TRBJ2-1
CDR3: CASSTAYPTSGNNEQFF
DNA: TGTGCCAGCAGTACAGCTTATCCCACTAGCGGAAACAATGAGCAGTTCTTC

V: TRBV4-2
size: NA
D: NA
length: 12
J: TRBJ1-4
CDR3: CASSQVNEKLFF
DNA: TGTGCCAGCAGCCAAGTTAATGAAAAACTGTTTTTT

V: TRBV12-3/TRBV12-4
size: few
D: TRBD2
length: 14
J: TRBJ2-1
CDR3: CASSLAGGPGEQFF
DNA: TGTGCCAGCAGTCTAGCGGGGGGCCCCGGTGAGCAGTTCTTC

V: TRBV20-1
size: few
D: NA
length: 14
J: TRBJ2-4
CDR3: CSAPTPFAKNIQYF
DNA: TGCAGTGCTCCAACCCCCTTTGCCAAAAACATTCAGTACTTC

V: TRBV29-1
size: few
D: NA
length: 13
J: TRBJ2-5
CDR3: CSSDTGEEETQYF
DNA: TGCAGCTCAGATACGGGAGAGGAGGAGACCCAGTACTTC

V: TRBV5-6
size: NA
D: NA
length: 14
J: TRBJ2-5
CDR3: CASSLPTSQETQYF
DNA: TGTGCCAGCAGCCTGCCGACATCTCAAGAGACCCAGTACTTC

V: TRBV10-3
size: NA
D: TRBD1
length: 17
J: TRBJ2-6
CDR3: CAISEGQGGAGANVLTF
DNA: TGTGCCATCAGTGAGGGACAGGGGGGGGCTGGGGCCAACGTCCTGACTTTC

V: TRBV18
size: NA
D: NA
length: 13
J: TRBJ1-4
CDR3: CASSLSVNEKLFF
DNA: TGTGCCAGCTCACTTTCGGTTAATGAAAAACTGTTTTTT

V: TRBV18
size: NA
D: NA
length: 13
J: TRBJ1-1
CDR3: CASSPLSSTEAFF
DNA: TGTGCCAGCTCACCCCTCTCGTCCACTGAAGCTTTCTTT